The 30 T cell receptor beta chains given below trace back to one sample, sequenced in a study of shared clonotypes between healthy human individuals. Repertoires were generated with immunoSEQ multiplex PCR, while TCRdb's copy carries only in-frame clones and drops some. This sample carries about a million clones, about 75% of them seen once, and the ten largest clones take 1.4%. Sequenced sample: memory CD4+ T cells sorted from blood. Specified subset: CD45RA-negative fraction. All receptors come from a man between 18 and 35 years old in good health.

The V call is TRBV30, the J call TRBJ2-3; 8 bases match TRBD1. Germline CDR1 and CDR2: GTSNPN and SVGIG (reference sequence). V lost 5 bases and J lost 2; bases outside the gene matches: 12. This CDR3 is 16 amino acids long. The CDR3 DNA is TGTGCCTGGCGTCCGAGAAGGACAGGGACCACAGATACGCAGTATTTT. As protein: CAWRPRRTGTTDTQYF.

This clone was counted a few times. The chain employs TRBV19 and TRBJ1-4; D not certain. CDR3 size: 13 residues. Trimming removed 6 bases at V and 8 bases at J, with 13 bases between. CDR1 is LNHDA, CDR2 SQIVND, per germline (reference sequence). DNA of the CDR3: TGTGCCAGTAGAGGTCAGAAGTTGGAAAAACTGTTTTTT. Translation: CASRGQKLEKLFF.

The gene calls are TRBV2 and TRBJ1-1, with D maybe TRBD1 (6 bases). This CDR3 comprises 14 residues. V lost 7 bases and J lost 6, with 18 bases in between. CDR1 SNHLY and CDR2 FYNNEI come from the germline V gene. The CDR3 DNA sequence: TGTGCCAGCATGGGGAACAGGGCTGGGTCTGAAGCTTTCTTT. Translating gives CASMGNRAGSEAFF.

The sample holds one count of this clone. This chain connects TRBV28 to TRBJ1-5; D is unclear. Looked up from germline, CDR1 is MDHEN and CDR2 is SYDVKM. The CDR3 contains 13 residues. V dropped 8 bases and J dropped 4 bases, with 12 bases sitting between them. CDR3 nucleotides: TGTGCCAGCCGCCCGGGAGTAAATCAGCCCCAGCATTTT. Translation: CASRPGVNQPQHF.

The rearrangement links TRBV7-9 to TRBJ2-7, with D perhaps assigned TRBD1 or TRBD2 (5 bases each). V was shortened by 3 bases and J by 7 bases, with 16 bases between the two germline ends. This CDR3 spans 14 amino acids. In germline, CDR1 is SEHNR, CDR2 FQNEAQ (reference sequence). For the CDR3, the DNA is TGTGCCAGCAGCTTTACGGGACGCCGGGCGGAGCAGTACTTC. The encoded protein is CASSFTGRRAEQYF.

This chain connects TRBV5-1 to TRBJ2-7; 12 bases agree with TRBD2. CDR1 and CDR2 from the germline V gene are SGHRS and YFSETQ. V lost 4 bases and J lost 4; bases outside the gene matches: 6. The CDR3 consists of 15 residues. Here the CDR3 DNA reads TGCGCCAGCAGCCCCGGACTAGCGGGAAGGTACGAGCAGTACTTC. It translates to CASSPGLAGRYEQYF.

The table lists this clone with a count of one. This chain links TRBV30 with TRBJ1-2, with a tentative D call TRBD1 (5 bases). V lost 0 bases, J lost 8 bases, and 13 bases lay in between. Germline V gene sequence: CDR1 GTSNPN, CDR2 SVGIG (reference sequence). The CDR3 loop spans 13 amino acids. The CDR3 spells CAWSVHGRGGYTF. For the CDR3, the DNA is TGTGCCTGGAGTGTACATGGGAGGGGCGGCTACACCTTC.

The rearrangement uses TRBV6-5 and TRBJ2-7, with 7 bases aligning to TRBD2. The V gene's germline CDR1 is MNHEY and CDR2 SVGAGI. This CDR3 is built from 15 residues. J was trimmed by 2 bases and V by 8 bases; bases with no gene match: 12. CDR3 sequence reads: CASGSSGRGPYEQYF. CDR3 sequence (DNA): TGTGCCAGCGGCTCTAGCGGCCGAGGCCCCTACGAGCAGTACTTC.

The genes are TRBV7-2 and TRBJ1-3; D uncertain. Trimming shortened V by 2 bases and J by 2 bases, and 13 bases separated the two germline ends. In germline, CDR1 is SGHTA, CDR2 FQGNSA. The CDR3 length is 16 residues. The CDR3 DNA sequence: TGTGCCAGCAGCTTATTGCACAGAGGGACTGGAAACACCATATATTTT. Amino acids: CASSLLHRGTGNTIYF.

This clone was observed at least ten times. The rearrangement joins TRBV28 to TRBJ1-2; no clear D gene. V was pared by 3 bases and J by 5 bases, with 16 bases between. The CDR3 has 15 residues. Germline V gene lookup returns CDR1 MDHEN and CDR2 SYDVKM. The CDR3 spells CASSFSPLTDYGYTF. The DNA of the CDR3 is TGTGCCAGCAGTTTTTCTCCCTTGACTGATTATGGCTACACCTTC.

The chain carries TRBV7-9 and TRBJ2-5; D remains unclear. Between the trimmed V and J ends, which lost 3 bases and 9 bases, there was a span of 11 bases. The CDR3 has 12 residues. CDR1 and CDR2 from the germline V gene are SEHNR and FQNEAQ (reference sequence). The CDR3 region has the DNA TGTGCCAGCAGCTTCCAAATGTTGGCCCAGTACTTC. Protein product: CASSFQMLAQYF.

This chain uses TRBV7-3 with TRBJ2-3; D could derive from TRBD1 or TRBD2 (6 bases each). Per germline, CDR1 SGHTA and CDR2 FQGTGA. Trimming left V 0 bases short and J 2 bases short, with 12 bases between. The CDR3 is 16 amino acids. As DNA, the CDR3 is TGTGCCAGCAGCTTAACGGGGGGCGTCGACACAGATACGCAGTATTTT. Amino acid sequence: CASSLTGGVDTDTQYF. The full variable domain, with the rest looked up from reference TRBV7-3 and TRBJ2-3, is GAGVSQTPSNKVTEKGKYVELRCDPISGHTALYWYRQSLGQGPEFLIYFQGTGAADDSGLPNDRFFAVRPEGSVSTLKIQRTERGDSAVYLCASSLTGGVDTDTQYFGPGTRLTVL.

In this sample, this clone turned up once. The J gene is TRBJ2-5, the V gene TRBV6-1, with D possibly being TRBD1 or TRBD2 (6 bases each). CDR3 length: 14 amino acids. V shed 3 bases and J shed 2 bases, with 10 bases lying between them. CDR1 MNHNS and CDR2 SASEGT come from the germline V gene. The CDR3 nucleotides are TGTGCCAGCAGTGACAGGGGAGGTCAAGAGACCCAGTACTTC. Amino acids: CASSDRGGQETQYF.

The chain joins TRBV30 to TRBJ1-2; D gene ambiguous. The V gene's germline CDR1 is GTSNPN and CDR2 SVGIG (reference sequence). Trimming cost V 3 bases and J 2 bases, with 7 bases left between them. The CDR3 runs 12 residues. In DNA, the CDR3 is TGTGCCTGGAGCCTAGAGAACTATGGCTACACCTTC. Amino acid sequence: CAWSLENYGYTF.

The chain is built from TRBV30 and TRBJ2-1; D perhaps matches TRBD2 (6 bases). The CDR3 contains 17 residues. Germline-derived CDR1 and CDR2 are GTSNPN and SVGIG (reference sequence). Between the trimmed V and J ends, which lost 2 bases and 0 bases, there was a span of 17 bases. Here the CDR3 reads CAWSRLGTSSSYNEQFF. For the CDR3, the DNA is TGTGCCTGGAGTCGACTAGGGACGTCCAGCTCCTACAATGAGCAGTTCTTC.

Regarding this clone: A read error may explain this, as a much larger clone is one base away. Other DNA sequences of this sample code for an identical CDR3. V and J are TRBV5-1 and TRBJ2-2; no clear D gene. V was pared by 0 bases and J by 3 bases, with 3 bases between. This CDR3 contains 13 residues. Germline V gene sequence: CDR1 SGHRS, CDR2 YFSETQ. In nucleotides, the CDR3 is TGCGCCAGCAGCTTGGGTGACACCGGGGAGCTGTTTTTT. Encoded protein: CASSLGDTGELFF.

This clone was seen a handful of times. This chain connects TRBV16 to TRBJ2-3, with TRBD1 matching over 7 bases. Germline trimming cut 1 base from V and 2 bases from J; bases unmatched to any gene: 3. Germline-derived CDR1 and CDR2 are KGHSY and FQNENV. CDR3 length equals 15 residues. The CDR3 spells CASSQYRGNTDTQYF. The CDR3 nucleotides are TGTGCCAGCAGCCAATACAGGGGCAACACAGATACGCAGTATTTT.

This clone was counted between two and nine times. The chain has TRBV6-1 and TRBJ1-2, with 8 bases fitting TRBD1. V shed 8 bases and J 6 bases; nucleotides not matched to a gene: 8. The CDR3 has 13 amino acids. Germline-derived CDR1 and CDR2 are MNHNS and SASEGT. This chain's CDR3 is CASWTGISDGYTF. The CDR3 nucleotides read TGTGCCAGCTGGACAGGGATAAGTGATGGCTACACCTTC.

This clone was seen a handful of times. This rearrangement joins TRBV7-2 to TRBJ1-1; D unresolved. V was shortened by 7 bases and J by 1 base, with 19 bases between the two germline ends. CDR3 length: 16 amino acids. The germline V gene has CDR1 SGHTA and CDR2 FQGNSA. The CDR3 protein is CASTTQVGNRNTEAFF. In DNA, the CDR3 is TGTGCCAGCACCACCCAGGTGGGTAATAGGAACACTGAAGCTTTCTTT.

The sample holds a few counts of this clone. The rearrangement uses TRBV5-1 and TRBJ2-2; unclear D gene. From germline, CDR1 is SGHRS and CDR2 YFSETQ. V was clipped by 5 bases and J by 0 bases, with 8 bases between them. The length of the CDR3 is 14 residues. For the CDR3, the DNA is TGCGCCAGCAGTCTCCTCTCGAACACCGGGGAGCTGTTTTTT. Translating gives CASSLLSNTGELFF.

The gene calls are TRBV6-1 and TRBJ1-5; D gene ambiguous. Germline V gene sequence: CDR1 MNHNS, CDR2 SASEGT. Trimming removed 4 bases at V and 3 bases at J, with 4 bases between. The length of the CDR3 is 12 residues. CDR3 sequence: CASSAVNQPQHF. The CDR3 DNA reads TGTGCCAGCAGTGCCGTCAATCAGCCCCAGCATTTT.

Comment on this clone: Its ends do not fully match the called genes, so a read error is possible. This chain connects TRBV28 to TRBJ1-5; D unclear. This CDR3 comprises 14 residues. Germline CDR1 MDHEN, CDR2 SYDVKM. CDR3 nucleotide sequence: TGTGCCAGCGGTTTGGGGTACGATTATCAGCCCCAGCATTTT. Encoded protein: CASGLGYDYQPQHF.

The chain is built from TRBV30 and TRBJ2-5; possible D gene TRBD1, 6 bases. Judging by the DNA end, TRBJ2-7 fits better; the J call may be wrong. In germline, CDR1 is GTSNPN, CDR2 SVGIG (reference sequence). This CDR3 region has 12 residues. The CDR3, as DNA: TGTGCCCTCCGGGACAACTCCTACGAGCAGTACTTC. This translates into CALRDNSYEQYF.

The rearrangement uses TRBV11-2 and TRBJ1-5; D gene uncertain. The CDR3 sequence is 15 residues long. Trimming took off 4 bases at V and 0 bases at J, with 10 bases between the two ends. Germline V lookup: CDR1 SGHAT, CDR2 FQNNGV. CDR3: CASSSSGSSNQPQHF. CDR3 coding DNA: TGTGCCAGCAGCTCATCCGGGTCTAGCAATCAGCCCCAGCATTTT.

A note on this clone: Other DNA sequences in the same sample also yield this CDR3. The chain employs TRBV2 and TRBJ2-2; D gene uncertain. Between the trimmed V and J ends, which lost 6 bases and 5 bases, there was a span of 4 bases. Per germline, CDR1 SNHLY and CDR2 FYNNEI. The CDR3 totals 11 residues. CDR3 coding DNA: TGTGCCAGCAGGGAAACCGGGGAGCTGTTTTTT. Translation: CASRETGELFF. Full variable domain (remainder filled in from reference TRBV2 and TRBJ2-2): EPEVTQTPSHQVTQMGQEVILRCVPISNHLYFYWYRQILGQKVEFLVSFYNNEISEKSEIFDDQFSVERPDGSNFTLKIRSTKLEDSAMYFCASRETGELFFGEGSRLTVL.

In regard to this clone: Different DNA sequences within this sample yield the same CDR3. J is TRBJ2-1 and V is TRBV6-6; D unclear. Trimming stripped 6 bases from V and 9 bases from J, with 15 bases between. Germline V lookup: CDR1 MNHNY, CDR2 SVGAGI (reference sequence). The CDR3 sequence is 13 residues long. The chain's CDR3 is CASRLQKDGEQFF. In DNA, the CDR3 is TGTGCCAGCAGGCTCCAGAAGGACGGTGAGCAGTTCTTC.

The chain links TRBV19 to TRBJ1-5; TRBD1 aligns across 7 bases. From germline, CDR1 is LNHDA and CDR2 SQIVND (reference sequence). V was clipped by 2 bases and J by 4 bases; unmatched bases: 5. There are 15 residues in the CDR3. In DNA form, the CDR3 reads TGTGCCAGTAGTATAACCGGGACAGAAAATCAGCCCCAGCATTTT. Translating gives CASSITGTENQPQHF.

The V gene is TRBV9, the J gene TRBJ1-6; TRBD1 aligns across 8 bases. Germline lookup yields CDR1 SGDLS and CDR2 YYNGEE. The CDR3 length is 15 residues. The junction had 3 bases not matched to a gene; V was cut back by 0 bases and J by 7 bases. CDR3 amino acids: CASSVENRGNSPLHF. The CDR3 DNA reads TGTGCCAGCAGCGTAGAAAACAGGGGGAATTCACCCCTCCACTTT.

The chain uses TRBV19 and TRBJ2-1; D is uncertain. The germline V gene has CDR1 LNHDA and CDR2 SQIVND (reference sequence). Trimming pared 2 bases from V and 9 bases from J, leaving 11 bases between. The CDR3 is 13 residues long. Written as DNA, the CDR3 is TGTGCCAGTAGTATAAGGATCGTAGGTGAGCAGTTCTTC. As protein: CASSIRIVGEQFF. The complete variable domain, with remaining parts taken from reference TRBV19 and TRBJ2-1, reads DGGITQSPKYLFRKEGQNVTLSCEQNLNHDAMYWYRQDPGQGLRLIYYSQIVNDFQKGDIAEGYSVSREKKESFPLTVTSAQKNPTAFYLCASSIRIVGEQFFGPGTRLTVL.

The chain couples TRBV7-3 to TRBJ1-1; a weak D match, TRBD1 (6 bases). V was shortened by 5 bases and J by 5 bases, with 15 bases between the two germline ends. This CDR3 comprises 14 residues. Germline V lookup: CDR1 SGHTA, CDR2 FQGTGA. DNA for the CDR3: TGTGCCAGCAGCCCTCAACAGGGAGGGACTGAAGCTTTCTTT. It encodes CASSPQQGGTEAFF. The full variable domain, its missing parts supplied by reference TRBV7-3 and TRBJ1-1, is GAGVSQTPSNKVTEKGKYVELRCDPISGHTALYWYRQSLGQGPEFLIYFQGTGAADDSGLPNDRFFAVRPEGSVSTLKIQRTERGDSAVYLCASSPQQGGTEAFFGQGTRLTVV.